This T cell receptor (beta chain) was sequenced for a study of OX40 agonist ivuxolimab in advanced cancers. CDR3 size: 15 residues. The ends were cut back, 2 bases at V and 7 bases at J, with 15 bases in the middle. The germline V gene encodes CDR1 SGHDT and CDR2 YYEEEE. Individuals having autoimmune disease history or systemic immunosuppression were not enrolled. Baseline was the first blood sampling point, followed by cycle 4 day 1 and cycle 7 day 1. Some clones are missing from TCRdb's copy, which holds only in-frame ones; the method was immunoSEQ multiplex PCR. The table shows 84,000 or so clones, with over 75% occurring only once. Study findings and constraints: Antigen targets of the expanded peripheral T cells went undetermined.

This clone appeared once. No antigen is known for it. The clonotype was recovered from an adult with an advanced solid tumor such as melanoma, head and neck, liver or kidney cancer. The sequencing here drew on CD4+ or CD8+ T cells sorted from blood, taken in a trial of the OX40 agonist ivuxolimab. This rearrangement joins TRBV5-6 to TRBJ1-4; maybe TRBD1 (6 bases). The CDR3: CASSLQGWASEKLFF. The CDR3 bases are TGTGCCAGCAGCTTACAGGGTTGGGCCAGTGAAAAACTGTTTTTT.